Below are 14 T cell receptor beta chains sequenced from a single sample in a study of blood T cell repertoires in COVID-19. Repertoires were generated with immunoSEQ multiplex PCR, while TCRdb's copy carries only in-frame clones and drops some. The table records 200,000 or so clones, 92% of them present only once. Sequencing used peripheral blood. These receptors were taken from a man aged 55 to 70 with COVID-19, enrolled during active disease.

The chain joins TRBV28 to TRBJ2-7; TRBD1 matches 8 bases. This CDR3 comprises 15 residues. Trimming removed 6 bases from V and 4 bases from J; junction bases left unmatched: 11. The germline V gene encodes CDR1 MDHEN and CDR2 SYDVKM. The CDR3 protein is CASSLTGQGRYEQYF. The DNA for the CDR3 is TGTGCCAGCAGCCTCACCGGACAGGGTCGATACGAGCAGTACTTC.

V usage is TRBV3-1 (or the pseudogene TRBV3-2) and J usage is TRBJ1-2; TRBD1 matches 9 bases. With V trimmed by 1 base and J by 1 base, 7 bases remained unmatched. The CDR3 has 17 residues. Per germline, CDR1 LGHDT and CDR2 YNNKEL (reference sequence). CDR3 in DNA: TGTGCCAGCAGCCAAGTCGGGACAGGGATTTATAACTATGGCTACACCTTC. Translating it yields CASSQVGTGIYNYGYTF.

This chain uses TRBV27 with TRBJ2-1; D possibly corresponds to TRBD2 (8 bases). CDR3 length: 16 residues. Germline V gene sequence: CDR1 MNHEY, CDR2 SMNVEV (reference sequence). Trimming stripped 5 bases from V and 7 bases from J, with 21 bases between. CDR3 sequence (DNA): TGTGCCAGCAGTAAACCGACAGGGCGGGGGGAGAATGAGCAGTTCTTC. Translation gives CASSKPTGRGENEQFF.

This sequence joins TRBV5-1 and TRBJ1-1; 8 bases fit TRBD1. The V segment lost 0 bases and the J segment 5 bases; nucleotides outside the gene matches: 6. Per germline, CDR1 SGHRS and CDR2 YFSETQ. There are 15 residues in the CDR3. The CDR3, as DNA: TGCGCCAGCAGCTTGGTAGGCAGGGGGCAAACTGAAGCTTTCTTT. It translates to CASSLVGRGQTEAFF.

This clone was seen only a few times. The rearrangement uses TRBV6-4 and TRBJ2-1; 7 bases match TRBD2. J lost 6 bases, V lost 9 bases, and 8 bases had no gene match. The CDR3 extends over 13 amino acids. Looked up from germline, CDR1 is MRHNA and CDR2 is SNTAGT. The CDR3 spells CARFGTTLNEQFF. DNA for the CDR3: TGTGCCAGATTCGGGACTACCCTCAATGAGCAGTTCTTC.

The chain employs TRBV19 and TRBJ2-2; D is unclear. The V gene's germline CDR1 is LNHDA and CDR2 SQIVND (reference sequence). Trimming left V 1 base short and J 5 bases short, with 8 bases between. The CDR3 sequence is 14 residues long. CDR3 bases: TGTGCCAGTAGTATAGTTATCGGGACCGGGGAGCTGTTTTTT. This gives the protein CASSIVIGTGELFF.

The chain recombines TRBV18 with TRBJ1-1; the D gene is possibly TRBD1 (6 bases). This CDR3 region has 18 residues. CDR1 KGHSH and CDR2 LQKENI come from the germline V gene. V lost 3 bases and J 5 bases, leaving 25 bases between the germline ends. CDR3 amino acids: CASSPRDNRPRGATEAFF. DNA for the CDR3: TGTGCCAGCTCACCCCGGGACAATCGGCCCCGTGGGGCGACTGAAGCTTTCTTT.

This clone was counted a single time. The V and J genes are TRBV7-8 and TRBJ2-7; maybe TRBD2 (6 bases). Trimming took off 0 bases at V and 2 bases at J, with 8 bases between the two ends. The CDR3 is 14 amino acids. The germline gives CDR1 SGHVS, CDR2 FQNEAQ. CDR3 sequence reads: CASSLAGGTYEQYF. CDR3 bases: TGTGCCAGCAGCTTAGCTGGGGGGACCTACGAGCAGTACTTC.

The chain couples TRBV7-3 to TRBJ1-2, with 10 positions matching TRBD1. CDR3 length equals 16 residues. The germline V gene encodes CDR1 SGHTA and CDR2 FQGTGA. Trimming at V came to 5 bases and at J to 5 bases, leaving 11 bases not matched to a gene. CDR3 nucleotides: TGTGCCAGCAGCCAGCAGGGGACAGGGGATACATATGGCTACACCTTC. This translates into CASSQQGTGDTYGYTF.

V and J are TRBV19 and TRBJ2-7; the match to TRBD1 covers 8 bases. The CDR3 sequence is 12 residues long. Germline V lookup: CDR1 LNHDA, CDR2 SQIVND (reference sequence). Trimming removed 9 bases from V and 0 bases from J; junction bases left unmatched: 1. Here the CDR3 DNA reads TGTGCCAGCGGGACAGGCTCCTACGAGCAGTACTTC. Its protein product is CASGTGSYEQYF.

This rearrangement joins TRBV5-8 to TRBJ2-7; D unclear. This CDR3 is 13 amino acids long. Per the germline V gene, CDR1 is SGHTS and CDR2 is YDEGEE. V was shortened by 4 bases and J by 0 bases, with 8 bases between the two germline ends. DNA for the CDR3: TGTGCCAGCAGCCTTAGCAGCTCCTACGAGCAGTACTTC. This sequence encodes CASSLSSSYEQYF.

The CDR3 region is CASNTGGRQPQHF. The CDR3 nucleotides are TGTGCCAGTAATACAGGGGGGAGGCAGCCCCAGCATTTT. The V gene is TRBV19, the J gene TRBJ1-5, with TRBD1 matching over 8 bases. The CDR3 loop spans 13 amino acids. With 7 bases clipped from V and 7 bases from J, the junction kept 6 bases outside the gene matches. Per the germline V gene, CDR1 is LNHDA and CDR2 is SQIVND (reference sequence). Using reference TRBV19 and TRBJ1-5 for the parts outside the CDR3, the full variable domain is DGGITQSPKYLFRKEGQNVTLSCEQNLNHDAMYWYRQDPGQGLRLIYYSQIVNDFQKGDIAEGYSVSREKKESFPLTVTSAQKNPTAFYLCASNTGGRQPQHFGDGTRLSIL.

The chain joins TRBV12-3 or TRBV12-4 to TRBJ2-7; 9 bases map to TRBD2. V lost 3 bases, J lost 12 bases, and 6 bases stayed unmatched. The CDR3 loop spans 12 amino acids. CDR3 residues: CASSFPGTSPYF. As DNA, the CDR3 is TGTGCCAGCAGTTTTCCCGGGACTAGCCCGTACTTC.

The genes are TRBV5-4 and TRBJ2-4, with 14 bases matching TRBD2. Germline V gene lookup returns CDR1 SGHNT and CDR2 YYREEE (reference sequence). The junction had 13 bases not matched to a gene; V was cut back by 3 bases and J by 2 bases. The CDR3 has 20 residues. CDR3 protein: CASSSPPGTSGSSSKNIQYF. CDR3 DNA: TGTGCCAGCAGCTCGCCTCCCGGGACTAGCGGGAGTTCGTCCAAAAACATTCAGTACTTC.